This T cell receptor beta chain was identified in a study of Graves' ophthalmopathy and Graves' hyperthyroidism. Study-level background: Hyperthyroidism showing no ophthalmopathy within 18 months of follow-up was stable. Study-level points and caveats: A model built from 13 signatures distinguished ophthalmopathy from stable hyperthyroidism with roughly 90% sensitivity and less than 83% specificity.

The authors enrolled newly diagnosed hyperthyroidism patients aged 18 to 65 with under 2 months' duration. Other autoimmune diseases, uncontrolled infections, pregnancy or lactation excluded patients from enrollment. Germline V gene sequence: CDR1 DFQATT, CDR2 SNEGSKA (reference sequence). Losses at the gene ends were 1 base for V and 9 bases for J; bases not matched to a gene: 7. This CDR3 spans 14 amino acids. In the case of this clonotype: Its antigen is not known.

Amplified TCR beta CDR3 regions were obtained using RNA transcripts as template. HTBI primers primed a first-round RT-PCR, and a second-round multiplex PCR followed. TCRdb redid the calling of the multiplex PCR reads with MiXCR, one entry per CDR3 protein. The repertoire holds about 550,000 distinct CDR3 sequences, with roughly 40% as singletons. The clonotype comes from an adult man with Graves' hyperthyroidism. V is TRBV20-1 and J is TRBJ2-7, with 12 bases that match TRBD2. The sequencing sample was made of peripheral blood or thyroid tissue (not recorded which). This CDR3 reads CSARGLAGVAGQYF. CDR3 in DNA: TGCAGTGCTAGAGGACTAGCGGGAGTAGCGGGGCAGTACTTC.